Listed here are 32 T cell receptor beta chains from one sample, sequenced in a study of T-cell memory formation after mild COVID-19. TCRdb used MiXCR to reprocess the 5' RACE reads, holding one entry per CDR3 protein. This table has fewer than 400,000 distinct CDR3 sequences, about 15% appearing once. Material for sequencing was PBMCs or a T cell subset sorted from them (not recorded which). These receptors all come from a man between 18 and 35 years old who had mild COVID-19 (a few samples of this study predate the infection). Cell type and time point are not known.

This clonotype was detected only a few times. This chain connects TRBV29-1 to TRBJ1-1; D possibly corresponds to TRBD1 (6 bases). The germline gives CDR1 SQVTM, CDR2 ANQGSEA. CDR3 length: 12 residues. CDR3 in DNA: TGCGCCGTAGGGACAATGAACACTGAAGCTTTCTTT. This encodes CAVGTMNTEAFF.

The CDR3 region has the DNA TGTGCCAGCAGTGCAGGGGGATTGTATGGCTACACCTTC. Its translation: CASSAGGLYGYTF. This rearrangement joins TRBV25-1 to TRBJ1-2; 7 bases are a match to TRBD1. Germline CDR1 MGHDK, CDR2 SYGVNS. This CDR3 is built from 13 residues. Unmatched junction bases numbered 4, after V lost 4 bases and J lost 5 bases.

This clonotype was observed a handful of times. The chain links TRBV4-1 to TRBJ2-5, with 8 bases that match TRBD1. Trimming removed 5 bases from V and 3 bases from J; junction bases left unmatched: 8. The CDR3 totals 15 residues. The germline V gene has CDR1 MGHRA and CDR2 YSYEKL. The CDR3 region has the DNA TGCGCCAGCAGCGATGGACAGGGCCCGAAAGAGACCCAGTACTTC. Amino acid sequence: CASSDGQGPKETQYF.

This clonotype appeared a few times. The V call is TRBV4-1, the J call TRBJ2-7, with D perhaps assigned TRBD1 or TRBD2 (5 bases each). Trimming left V 1 base short and J 0 bases short, with 13 bases between. CDR1 is MGHRA, CDR2 YSYEKL, per germline. The CDR3 extends over 16 amino acids. The CDR3 bases are TGCGCCAGCAGCCAAGCTCCGGGGCCCTACTCCTACGAGCAGTACTTC. Amino acid sequence: CASSQAPGPYSYEQYF.

This clonotype occurred many times. The rearrangement links TRBV7-9 to TRBJ1-1; no definite D call. The CDR3 sequence is 13 residues long. V was cut by 7 bases and J by 3 bases, with 12 bases left in between. Germline V gives CDR1 SEHNR, CDR2 FQNEAQ (reference sequence). The CDR3 is CASTPREDTEAFF. The CDR3 DNA follows: TGTGCCAGCACCCCCAGAGAGGACACTGAAGCTTTCTTT.

This clonotype was detected a few times. The V gene is TRBV10-3, the J gene TRBJ2-4; no definite D call. The V end lost 4 bases, the J end lost 1 base, and 8 bases lay between the germline ends. Germline values: CDR1 ENHRY, CDR2 SYGVKD. The CDR3 runs 14 residues. CDR3: CAISVDPAKNIQYF. CDR3 in DNA: TGTGCCATCAGTGTTGACCCTGCCAAAAACATTCAGTACTTC.

The V gene is TRBV7-9, the J gene TRBJ2-7; D uncertain. Trimming removed 1 base at V and 7 bases at J, with 14 bases between. CDR1 is SEHNR and CDR2 is FQNEAQ in the germline V gene (reference sequence). CDR3 size: 14 residues. CDR3 DNA sequence: TGTGCCAGCAGCTTAGGGGCCCGAAGTTGGGAGCAGTACGTC. This sequence encodes CASSLGARSWEQYV.

The V call is TRBV20-1, the J call TRBJ2-3; the match to TRBD2 covers 9 bases. This CDR3 is 16 amino acids long. Germline V gene lookup returns CDR1 DFQATT and CDR2 SNEGSKA (reference sequence). V gave up 0 bases and J gave up 4 bases; unmatched junction bases: 8. The CDR3 loop reads CSARDPRGGGADTQYF. As DNA, the CDR3 is TGCAGTGCTAGAGATCCGCGGGGGGGCGGGGCAGATACGCAGTATTTT.

The J gene is TRBJ1-5, the V gene TRBV6-5; D might be TRBD1 (6 bases). The CDR3 runs 13 residues. CDR1 and CDR2 (germline): MNHEY, SVGAGI. V lost 8 bases and J 3 bases, leaving 11 bases between the germline ends. CDR3 coding DNA: TGTGCCAGCGGCCGGGACAACAATCAGCCCCAGCATTTT. Amino acid sequence: CASGRDNNQPQHF.

This chain connects TRBV10-3 to TRBJ1-1; no definite D call. Per germline, CDR1 ENHRY and CDR2 SYGVKD. The V gene lost 3 bases and the J gene lost 7 bases, with 6 bases spanning the gap. The CDR3 is 11 amino acids. This CDR3 reads CAISERSEAFF. Here the CDR3 DNA reads TGTGCCATCAGTGAAAGGAGTGAAGCTTTCTTT.

The CDR3, as DNA: TGCGCCAGCAGCCAAGGAGTCGGCAGGGGGGTCACCGGGGAGCTGTTTTTT. It translates to CASSQGVGRGVTGELFF. The rearrangement uses TRBV4-3 and TRBJ2-2; tentative D call: TRBD1 (7 bases). Trimming removed 1 base from V and 4 bases from J, with 16 bases in between. The germline gives CDR1 LGHNA, CDR2 YSLEER. CDR3 length: 17 amino acids.

This chain joins TRBV3-1 and TRBJ2-1; 9 bases agree with TRBD2. From germline, CDR1 is LGHDT and CDR2 YNNKEL (reference sequence). The V and J ends lost 4 bases and 8 bases, in that order; junction bases with no gene match: 9. This CDR3 is 15 amino acids long. The chain's CDR3 is CASSPSGAPPDEQFF. The CDR3 DNA follows: TGTGCCAGCAGCCCTAGCGGGGCGCCACCCGATGAGCAGTTCTTC.

V and J are TRBV6-2 or TRBV6-3 and TRBJ2-7, with TRBD2 matching 11 bases. The CDR3 has 13 residues. CDR1 and CDR2 from the germline V gene are MNHEY and SVGEGT. The trim removed 8 bases at V and 7 bases at J, leaving 7 bases unmatched. CDR3 bases: TGTGCCAGCTTCCTAGCGGGGGGCCGAGAGCAGTACTTC. Its translation: CASFLAGGREQYF.

The V and J genes are TRBV6-5 and TRBJ2-5; D remains ambiguous. The V end was cut by 0 bases, the J end by 6 bases, with 11 bases between. The CDR3 sequence is 14 residues long. From germline, CDR1 is MNHEY and CDR2 SVGAGI. CDR3 in amino acids: CASSYSLGMKTQYF. CDR3 sequence (DNA): TGTGCCAGCAGTTACTCGTTAGGGATGAAGACCCAGTACTTC.

This clonotype was recorded at least ten times. V usage is TRBV5-6 and J usage is TRBJ2-1; no reliable D call. V lost 4 bases to trimming and J lost 5 bases, with 7 bases between them. The CDR3 contains 12 residues. Germline loops: CDR1 SGHDT, CDR2 YYEEEE. The CDR3 coding sequence is TGTGCCAGCAGCGTCGACCACAATGAGCAGTTCTTC. This encodes CASSVDHNEQFF.

The rearrangement joins TRBV29-1 to TRBJ1-2; D is uncertain. Germline CDR1 and CDR2: SQVTM and ANQGSEA. The CDR3 totals 13 residues. V lost 7 bases and J 0 bases, leaving 12 bases between the germline ends. CDR3 residues: CSALTTPNYGYTF. The CDR3 DNA is TGCAGCGCCCTAACGACACCTAACTATGGCTACACCTTC.

This chain joins TRBV12-3 or TRBV12-4 and TRBJ1-1, with TRBD1 matching 8 bases. The CDR3 is 15 amino acids. V shed 3 bases, J shed 1 base, and the junction held 4 bases outside the gene matches. The CDR3 is CASSLRTGGNTEAFF. For the CDR3, the DNA is TGTGCCAGCAGTTTGCGTACAGGGGGGAACACTGAAGCTTTCTTT.

About this clonotype: The junction departs from germline at one end; a sequencing error may be responsible. This chain connects TRBV6-5 to TRBJ2-1; TRBD1 might be the D (5 bases). The CDR3 runs 15 residues. Germline V gene lookup returns CDR1 MNHEY and CDR2 SVGAGI. The CDR3 region is CASSTTVSSYKEQFF. For the CDR3, the DNA is TGTGCCAGCAGTACGACAGTTAGCTCCTACAAAGAGCAGTTCTTC.

This clonotype appeared once. This chain joins TRBV7-2 and TRBJ2-5; 8 bases are shared with TRBD1. Per germline, CDR1 SGHTA and CDR2 FQGNSA. J gave up 3 bases and V 5 bases, and 5 bases lay outside the gene matches. This CDR3 spans 14 amino acids. This chain's CDR3 is CASSVDRVEETQYF. CDR3 bases: TGTGCCAGCAGCGTGGACAGGGTGGAAGAGACCCAGTACTTC.

This clonotype has more than one count but fewer than ten. This chain joins TRBV20-1 and TRBJ2-5; TRBD2 matches 9 bases. This CDR3 has 16 residues. Germline V CDR1 and CDR2: DFQATT, SNEGSKA (reference sequence). The V gene end was trimmed by 3 bases and the J gene end by 2 bases; junction bases not matched to a gene: 10. The CDR3 region has the DNA TGCAGTGCTAGTGGAACTAAGCGGGGGGATCAAGAGACCCAGTACTTC. This gives the protein CSASGTKRGDQETQYF.

The chain couples TRBV28 to TRBJ2-7, with D possibly being TRBD2 (5 bases). Germline values: CDR1 MDHEN, CDR2 SYDVKM. The CDR3 spans 12 residues. In nucleotides, the CDR3 is TGTGACAGCGGTGCGGGCTCCTACGAGCAGTACGTC. As protein: CDSGAGSYEQYV.

The chain has TRBV20-1 and TRBJ2-7, with D perhaps matching TRBD1 or TRBD2 (6 bases each). Germline CDR1 DFQATT, CDR2 SNEGSKA (reference sequence). This CDR3 region has 14 residues. V was cut by 3 bases and J by 1 base, with 13 bases left in between. The CDR3 bases are TGCAGTGCTAGGGAAGGGGGGAGATCCTACGAGCAGTACGTC. It encodes CSAREGGRSYEQYV.

On this clonotype: At one end, the junction sequence differs from germline, possibly due to a read error. This sequence joins TRBV20-1 and TRBJ1-3, with unresolved D. The CDR3 length is 14 residues. Germline V CDR1 and CDR2: DFQATT, SNEGSKA (reference sequence). CDR3 sequence reads: CSAGESTSGNTIYF. CDR3 coding DNA: TGCAGTGCTGGAGAGTCTACCTCTGGAAACACCATATATTTT.

This chain connects TRBV10-3 to TRBJ2-1; D might be TRBD1 (5 bases). Germline values: CDR1 ENHRY, CDR2 SYGVKD. With 7 bases removed from V and 5 bases from J, the gap between germline ends came to 12 bases. The CDR3 consists of 13 residues. This CDR3 reads CAINGRVNNEQFF. The CDR3 DNA reads as TGTGCCATCAATGGCAGGGTAAACAATGAGCAGTTCTTC.

J is TRBJ1-1 and V is TRBV4-3; D not resolved. CDR1 and CDR2 (germline): LGHNA, YSLEER. Trimming removed 0 bases from V and 8 bases from J, with 16 bases in between. The CDR3 extends over 15 amino acids. The CDR3 nucleotides are TGCGCCAGCAGCCAAGATCCGACGCAGCCATCAGAAGCTTTCTTT. Its protein is CASSQDPTQPSEAFF.

The chain has TRBV6-2 or TRBV6-3 and TRBJ1-2; D is possibly TRBD1 (6 bases). Trimming left V 2 bases short and J 8 bases short, with 12 bases between. The CDR3 sequence is 13 residues long. Germline assignment: CDR1 MNHEY and CDR2 SVGEGT. For the CDR3, the DNA is TGTGCCAGCAGTTACCTTACGCAGGGGGGCTACACCTTC. It is translated as CASSYLTQGGYTF.

V gene TRBV11-2 combines with J gene TRBJ2-1, with 7 bases lining up with TRBD2. Germline V gene sequence: CDR1 SGHAT, CDR2 FQNNGV. The CDR3 is made up of 15 amino acids. After removal of 4 bases from V and 4 bases from J, the junction contained 7 bases not matched to a gene. As DNA, the CDR3 is TGTGCCAGCAGCTCCCCCATGGGGGGGTACAATGAGCAGTTCTTC. This encodes CASSSPMGGYNEQFF.

A few counts support this clonotype. V is TRBV19 and J is TRBJ2-5, with D possibly TRBD2 on 7 matching bases. V was cut by 7 bases and J by 4 bases, with 19 bases left in between. Per germline, CDR1 LNHDA and CDR2 SQIVND (reference sequence). The CDR3 contains 15 residues. The CDR3 protein is CASTIGGLGGETQYF. CDR3 coding DNA: TGTGCCAGTACCATCGGGGGGCTGGGAGGAGAGACCCAGTACTTC.

The chain recombines TRBV4-3 with TRBJ2-3; D unresolved. V lost 0 bases to trimming and J lost 6 bases, with 13 bases between them. The germline V gene has CDR1 LGHNA and CDR2 YSLEER. The CDR3 has 15 amino acids. The DNA for the CDR3 is TGCGCCAGCAGCCAAGATTGGACCCCAGCGGATACGCAGTATTTT. Protein: CASSQDWTPADTQYF.

This clonotype showed up just a few times. The V call is TRBV5-1, the J call TRBJ1-1, with 7 positions matching TRBD1. Germline CDR1 reads SGHRS; CDR2 reads YFSETQ. Trimming at V came to 3 bases and at J to 0 bases, leaving 8 bases not matched to a gene. There are 16 residues in the CDR3. The CDR3 sequence: CASSSDPTGMNTEAFF. In nucleotides, the CDR3 is TGCGCCAGCAGCTCGGATCCGACAGGGATGAACACTGAAGCTTTCTTT.

CDR3 sequence reads: CASIRQGLQYV. CDR3 sequence (DNA): TGTGCCAGCATTCGACAGGGACTGCAGTACGTC. The chain has TRBV2 and TRBJ2-7; the D gene is possibly TRBD1 (7 bases). V gave up 7 bases and J gave up 9 bases, with 13 bases separating them. The CDR3 is 11 amino acids. Germline V gene data show CDR1 as SNHLY and CDR2 as FYNNEI.

The chain couples TRBV5-1 to TRBJ2-3; the D call may be TRBD1 or TRBD2 (5 bases each). Germline-derived CDR1 and CDR2 are SGHRS and YFSETQ. The V end was cut by 4 bases, the J end by 0 bases, with 9 bases between. This CDR3 spans 14 amino acids. This CDR3 is CASSDGGSTDTQYF. As DNA, the CDR3 is TGCGCCAGCAGCGATGGGGGAAGCACAGATACGCAGTATTTT.